These 24 T cell receptor beta chains came from one sample sequenced in a study of blood T cell repertoires in COVID-19. TCRdb's copy holds only in-frame clones and misses some; the assay was immunoSEQ multiplex PCR. The top ten clones hold approximately 3.5% of a sample with around 130,000 clones, 84% of them seen once. The specimen was PBMCs or T cells enriched from blood (not recorded which). The receptors originated from a woman aged 25 to 45 who had recovered from COVID-19.

The chain has TRBV4-2 and TRBJ1-3; D not certain. Germline CDR1 reads LGHNA; CDR2 reads YNFKEQ. Trimming pared 0 bases from V and 0 bases from J, leaving 12 bases between. The CDR3 is 17 amino acids. The CDR3 nucleotides are TGTGCCAGCAGCCAAGACTGGACTGCTAGCTCTGGAAACACCATATATTTT. Translation: CASSQDWTASSGNTIYF.

CDR3 sequence reads: CASSLAATGLTEAFF. CDR3 DNA sequence: TGCGCCAGCAGCTTGGCGGCGACAGGGCTCACTGAAGCTTTCTTT. The chain carries TRBV5-1 and TRBJ1-1; 7 nucleotides agree with TRBD1. V dropped 0 bases and J dropped 4; count of bases not matched to a gene: 6. The CDR3 has 15 amino acids. Germline CDR1 and CDR2: SGHRS and YFSETQ.

This rearrangement joins TRBV4-1 to TRBJ2-3; 7 nucleotides line up with TRBD2. The CDR3 sequence is 17 residues long. Germline V CDR1 and CDR2: MGHRA, YSYEKL. V was clipped by 1 base and J by 0 bases; unmatched bases: 7. CDR3 DNA sequence: TGCGCCAGCAGCCAAGGGGCGCGGGAGCCCAGCACAGATACGCAGTATTTT. Protein: CASSQGAREPSTDTQYF.

The chain has TRBV9 and TRBJ2-1, with 7 positions matching TRBD1. The CDR3 is 15 amino acids. CDR1 SGDLS and CDR2 YYNGEE come from the germline V gene. J was trimmed by 6 bases and V by 1 base; bases with no gene match: 7. CDR3 nucleotides: TGTGCCAGCAGCGTATTTGGACAGGCAGTCAATGAGCAGTTCTTC. As protein: CASSVFGQAVNEQFF.

The V and J genes are TRBV3-1 (or the pseudogene TRBV3-2) and TRBJ2-3; 8 bases are shared with TRBD2. The CDR3 contains 15 residues. Per germline, CDR1 LGHDT and CDR2 YNNKEL (reference sequence). J lost 4 bases, V lost 1 base, and 4 bases had no gene match. CDR3 sequence reads: CASSQVSGGADTQYF. The CDR3 DNA follows: TGTGCCAGCAGCCAAGTTTCGGGAGGGGCAGATACGCAGTATTTT.

A few counts support this clone. The V gene is TRBV7-9, the J gene TRBJ2-7; D is unclear. Germline lookup yields CDR1 SEHNR and CDR2 FQNEAQ (reference sequence). The CDR3 loop spans 13 amino acids. Trimming stripped 3 bases from V and 5 bases from J, with 11 bases between. In DNA, the CDR3 is TGTGCCAGCAGCTTGGGCGAAACCCACGAGCAGTACTTC. It specifies CASSLGETHEQYF. The whole variable domain, filled in from reference TRBV7-9 and TRBJ2-7, reads DTGVSQNPRHKITKRGQNVTFRCDPISEHNRLYWYRQTLGQGPEFLTYFQNEAQLEKSRLLSDRFSAERPKGSFSTLEIQRTEQGDSAMYLCASSLGETHEQYFGPGTRLTVT.

The rearrangement uses TRBV30 and TRBJ2-3; 11 bases match TRBD2. The CDR3 extends over 15 amino acids. The V segment lost 1 base and the J segment 0 bases; nucleotides outside the gene matches: 0. Per the germline V gene, CDR1 is GTSNPN and CDR2 is SVGIG (reference sequence). The CDR3: CAWSGTSGSTDTQYF. CDR3 nucleotides: TGTGCCTGGAGTGGGACTAGCGGGAGCACAGATACGCAGTATTTT.

The genes are TRBV24-1 and TRBJ1-5; the D is unclear. CDR1 is KGHDR, CDR2 SFDVKD, per germline. The CDR3 has 15 amino acids. Trimming left V 4 bases short and J 2 bases short, with 11 bases between. CDR3: CATSDPSDRNQPQHF. CDR3 nucleotides: TGTGCCACCAGTGACCCCAGCGATCGCAATCAGCCCCAGCATTTT.

The chain links TRBV11-2 to TRBJ1-1; D may be TRBD1 (5 bases). The CDR3 has 13 residues. V was pared by 2 bases and J by 3 bases, with 7 bases between. Germline V gives CDR1 SGHAT, CDR2 FQNNGV. The CDR3: CASSLRQYTEAFF. In DNA form, the CDR3 reads TGTGCCAGCAGCTTAAGACAGTACACTGAAGCTTTCTTT.

The gene calls are TRBV9 and TRBJ1-5, with 8 positions matching TRBD1. CDR1 is SGDLS and CDR2 is YYNGEE in the germline V gene. Trimming removed 4 bases from V and 3 bases from J; junction bases left unmatched: 6. The CDR3 loop spans 15 amino acids. DNA of the CDR3: TGTGCCAGCAGCTCCGGACAGGGCACCAATCAGCCCCAGCATTTT. Translated: CASSSGQGTNQPQHF.

V and J are TRBV4-1 and TRBJ2-7; the D gene is possibly TRBD1 (6 bases). The CDR3 totals 16 residues. Trimming left V 0 bases short and J 0 bases short, with 12 bases between. Germline CDR1 is MGHRA and CDR2 is YSYEKL. The DNA for the CDR3 is TGCGCCAGCAGCCAAGATGACAGGTCGAGCTCCTACGAGCAGTACTTC. Translation gives CASSQDDRSSSYEQYF.

The V gene is TRBV6-1, the J gene TRBJ2-5, with TRBD2 identical over 8 bases. Germline V CDR1 and CDR2: MNHNS, SASEGT. The CDR3 covers 16 residues. The V gene end was trimmed by 1 base and the J gene end by 3 bases; junction bases not matched to a gene: 7. As DNA, the CDR3 is TGTGCCAGCAGTGAAGACGAAGCGGGAGTTAAAGAGACCCAGTACTTC. Translating gives CASSEDEAGVKETQYF.

The J gene is TRBJ2-2, the V gene TRBV11-2; 10 nucleotides line up with TRBD2. The germline gives CDR1 SGHAT, CDR2 FQNNGV. The CDR3 sequence is 13 residues long. The trim removed 6 bases at V and 6 bases at J, leaving 1 base unmatched. The CDR3 region is CASSGTSAGELFF. DNA for the CDR3: TGTGCCAGCAGTGGGACTAGCGCCGGGGAGCTGTTTTTT.

This clone was picked up one time. The chain employs TRBV7-2 and TRBJ1-5; D unclear. This CDR3 is 13 amino acids long. The V and J ends lost 1 base and 8 bases respectively, with 9 bases between them. From germline, CDR1 is SGHTA and CDR2 FQGNSA. The CDR3 nucleotides read TGTGCCAGCAGCTTAGAGCGGGTAGAGCCCCAGCATTTT. Translated: CASSLERVEPQHF.

V and J are TRBV30 and TRBJ1-4; tentatively, D is TRBD1 (5 bases). Trimming stripped 4 bases from V and 5 bases from J, with 14 bases between. Germline values: CDR1 GTSNPN, CDR2 SVGIG (reference sequence). CDR3 length: 14 amino acids. The CDR3 region has the DNA TGTGCCTGGAAAAGGGTCTCAGGGAATGAAAAACTGTTTTTT. Protein: CAWKRVSGNEKLFF.

The chain has TRBV4-1 and TRBJ2-7, with 11 bases fitting TRBD2. J was trimmed by 4 bases and V by 0 bases; bases with no gene match: 5. CDR3 length: 16 amino acids. Germline V gene lookup returns CDR1 MGHRA and CDR2 YSYEKL. In nucleotides, the CDR3 is TGCGCCAGCAGCCAAGAGTCCCCTAGCGGGAGGTACGAGCAGTACTTC. Amino acids: CASSQESPSGRYEQYF.

The genes are TRBV19 and TRBJ2-7; 8 bases are a match to TRBD2. The V segment lost 6 bases and the J segment 2 bases; nucleotides outside the gene matches: 9. The CDR3 spans 15 residues. CDR1 LNHDA and CDR2 SQIVND come from the germline V gene (reference sequence). This chain's CDR3 is CASRTSARATYEQYF. In DNA form, the CDR3 reads TGTGCCAGTAGGACTAGCGCCAGGGCCACCTACGAGCAGTACTTC.

The chain links TRBV20-1 to TRBJ2-3; D is undetermined. The CDR3 is 11 residues long. V was shortened by 3 bases and J by 10 bases, with 11 bases between the two germline ends. Germline V gene data show CDR1 as DFQATT and CDR2 as SNEGSKA (reference sequence). CDR3 in DNA: TGCAGTGCTAGTGGTCAAGAGTCGCAGTATTTT. This codes for CSASGQESQYF.

The chain is built from TRBV28 and TRBJ2-1; 7 bases agree with TRBD2. Losses at the gene ends were 7 bases for V and 10 bases for J; bases not matched to a gene: 19. This CDR3 is 16 amino acids long. Germline values: CDR1 MDHEN, CDR2 SYDVKM. The CDR3 region is CASKDAGSGNRHEQFF. DNA for the CDR3: TGTGCCAGCAAAGACGCGGGGAGCGGGAATCGACACGAGCAGTTCTTC.

The V and J genes are TRBV12-3 or TRBV12-4 and TRBJ2-7; D is ambiguous. The CDR3 is made up of 13 amino acids. V was shortened by 4 bases and J by 3 bases, with 10 bases between the two germline ends. CDR3 bases: TGTGCCAGCAGTTCCCCCAGTTACTACGAGCAGTACTTC. Translating gives CASSSPSYYEQYF.

In its sample, this clone was seen once. CDR3 sequence: CASSSPGETQYF. The DNA of the CDR3 is TGTGCCAGCAGTTCTCCCGGGGAGACCCAGTACTTC. The genes are TRBV28 and TRBJ2-5; D is undetermined. Germline V gives CDR1 MDHEN, CDR2 SYDVKM. Trimming left V 4 bases short and J 5 bases short, with 8 bases between. This CDR3 spans 12 amino acids.

This clone appeared once. This sequence joins TRBV2 and TRBJ2-2; 7 bases agree with TRBD1. The CDR3 runs to 15 residues. V shed 6 bases and J 6 bases; nucleotides not matched to a gene: 10. Germline-derived CDR1 and CDR2 are SNHLY and FYNNEI. As DNA, the CDR3 is TGTGCCAGCAGCGTAACAGGGGTCGGCGCCGGGGAGCTGTTTTTT. Its protein is CASSVTGVGAGELFF.

The chain links TRBV9 to TRBJ2-6; D is unclear. The CDR3 covers 13 residues. V was pared by 4 bases and J by 7 bases, with 9 bases between. Germline V gene data show CDR1 as SGDLS and CDR2 as YYNGEE. CDR3 sequence: CASSPPFANVLTF. The CDR3 DNA follows: TGTGCCAGCAGCCCCCCATTCGCCAACGTCCTGACTTTC.

The V gene is TRBV18, the J gene TRBJ2-7, with TRBD2 matching over 8 bases. V lost 6 bases and J lost 5; bases outside the gene matches: 9. In germline, CDR1 is KGHSH, CDR2 LQKENI. CDR3 length equals 14 residues. The CDR3 sequence: CASSSDSGTHEQYF. In nucleotides, the CDR3 is TGTGCCAGCTCGTCCGATAGCGGGACCCACGAGCAGTACTTC.